The present TCR beta chain was sequenced within a study of blood T cell repertoires in COVID-19 (dated by TCRdb to 2018 to 2020). Looking at the study overall: The collaborator samples originated in the United States, Italy and Spain and spanned the acute and convalescent phases of COVID-19. The material from the prospective study consisted of cDNA or gDNA derived from T cells, B-cell-depleted T cells, or PBMCs. Subjects who had been exposed to COVID-19, were actively infected with it, or had recovered from it provided the deeply sampled blood TCRbeta repertoires that made up the dataset. The repertoires were released in a freely available public database intended as a resource for research on the immune response to SARS-CoV-2. Samples were obtained from the ongoing ImmuneRACE study (first 160 participants) and from roughly 1,300 subjects provided by 6 global collaborators. The sample metadata nearly always contained a de-identified subject ID, COVID-19 status, age in years and sex. HLA class I and class II types, where available, came from metadata supplied by the sample provider rather than from assay-based typing.

This clone was detected only once. Its binding antigen is unknown. No base qualities exist here, and no much larger clone lies one base off it. One collaborating source in Seattle enrolled patients during active infection and followed them longitudinally through the course of disease. Each collaborating institution followed its own protocols to collect whole blood in K2EDTA tubes. For TCRbeta analysis, collaborators shipped samples as frozen whole blood, isolated PBMCs, or DNA extracted from either of those sample types. TCRbeta CDR3 regions were amplified from genomic DNA using the immunoSEQ Assay, a bias-controlled multiplex PCR. The original pipeline was this. Within the assay, amplification of reference gene primers was used to estimate how many nucleated cells each sample contained. To quantify the absolute abundance of each unique TCRbeta CDR3 rearrangement, sequence reads were collapsed and filtered. For each sample, productive Simpson clonality was calculated as the square root of Simpson's diversity index across productive rearrangements. TCRdb carries this immuneACCESS record with in-frame sequences only. Its versions omit some clonotypes, under half of them owing to an unresolved V gene in the studies checked, with the rest unexplained. The V and J calls and the clone size are those of that table, but D and trimming were determined from the DNA. Recorded for this sample are over 150,000 clones; around 85% of them occurred a single time. The ten largest clonotypes hold approximately 7% of the sample.

Study-wide conclusions, independent of this receptor: How much clinical and demographic metadata was included differed by source and by participant, and the metadata was provided uncurated.

Inclusive of the bounding cysteine and phenylalanine, the CDR3 is 16 residues long. The retained sequence is limited to the CDR3, 48 bases, with the frame set at the first base. At the junction V is shortened by 5 bases and J by 4 bases, with 18 bases in between. The germline V gene gives CDR1 as SGHVS and CDR2 as FNYEAQ. The source is a man of 80 years or more with COVID-19, enrolled during active disease. Recombination linked TRBV7-6 to TRBJ2-1; TRBD1 is a possible D gene, resting on 6 matching bases. Input material: peripheral blood. At the DNA level, the sequence is TGTGCCAGCAGCCACCCGAGGGACACTCCATACAATGAGCAGTTCTTC. This sequence encodes CASSHPRDTPYNEQFF.